The entry that follows covers one TCR beta chain sequence. This entry is derived from a study of blood T cell repertoires in COVID-19. As for the study in general: Acute and convalescent COVID-19 specimens originated in the United States, Italy and Spain. T cells, B-cell-depleted T cells, or PBMCs supplied cDNA or gDNA.

Generated by immunoSEQ multiplex PCR, the TCRdb table keeps only in-frame clones and is missing some. The data hold about 86,000 clones, with over 70% observed a single time. This CDR3 region has 13 residues. Trimming shortened V by 7 bases and J by 10 bases, and 16 bases separated the two germline ends. CDR1 is SNHLY, CDR2 FYNNEI, per germline. Sample: peripheral blood. The clonotype comes from an elderly woman with active or convalescent COVID-19. The chain joins TRBV2 to TRBJ1-4; no firm D call. This CDR3 is CASNPLQAGKLFF. The CDR3 nucleotides are TGTGCCAGCAACCCCCTCCAGGCAGGAAAACTGTTTTTT.